Below are 18 T cell receptor beta chains sequenced from a single sample in a study of cytomegalovirus exposure and HLA in healthy donors. The PCR ran on 60 Vbeta and 13 Jbeta primers. This table comes from immunoSEQ multiplex PCR, and its TCRdb copy is limited to in-frame clones, with some not included. This sample carries some 93,000 clones, over 8% of them seen once, and the ten largest clones take 4.5% to 6%. The sequencing input was PBMCs. These receptors came from a man over 45 in good health and CMV-seropositive.

This clone was seen a few times. The chain joins TRBV7-9 to TRBJ1-4, with 7 bases aligning to TRBD1. Per the germline V gene, CDR1 is SEHNR and CDR2 is FQNEAQ (reference sequence). This CDR3 has 17 residues. The V gene end was trimmed by 4 bases and the J gene end by 4 bases; junction bases not matched to a gene: 12. The CDR3 sequence: CASSSPRDRVINEKLFF. CDR3 coding DNA: TGTGCCAGCAGCTCTCCCCGGGACAGAGTAATTAATGAAAAACTGTTTTTT. The full variable domain, its missing parts supplied by reference TRBV7-9 and TRBJ1-4, is DTGVSQNPRHKITKRGQNVTFRCDPISEHNRLYWYRQTLGQGPEFLTYFQNEAQLEKSRLLSDRFSAERPKGSFSTLEIQRTEQGDSAMYLCASSSPRDRVINEKLFFGSGTQLSVL.

Only a few counts were recorded for this clone. V gene TRBV4-1 combines with J gene TRBJ2-5; tentatively, D is TRBD2 (7 bases). Germline V gene lookup returns CDR1 MGHRA and CDR2 YSYEKL. The CDR3 sequence is 14 residues long. V was pared by 4 bases and J by 5 bases, with 14 bases between. The CDR3: CASSRGGTGETQYF. The DNA of the CDR3 is TGCGCCAGCAGCCGGGGGGGAACAGGGGAGACCCAGTACTTC.

The chain recombines TRBV27 with TRBJ2-7; D is possibly TRBD1 (5 bases). This CDR3 is built from 15 residues. Trimming stripped 2 bases from V and 4 bases from J, with 15 bases between. The V gene's germline CDR1 is MNHEY and CDR2 SMNVEV (reference sequence). The CDR3, as DNA: TGTGCCAGCAGTTTAATGGGGCTTAGGGTGTACGAGCAGTACTTC. Its translation: CASSLMGLRVYEQYF.

V and J are TRBV30 and TRBJ1-2; perhaps TRBD1 as D (5 bases). Germline lookup yields CDR1 GTSNPN and CDR2 SVGIG (reference sequence). Trimming cost V 0 bases and J 4 bases, with 12 bases left between them. CDR3 size: 14 residues. The DNA of the CDR3 is TGTGCCTGGAGTGTAACCGGGGGGGGCTATGGCTACACCTTC. Protein sequence: CAWSVTGGGYGYTF.

The chain combines TRBV11-2 with TRBJ2-1, with D perhaps TRBD2 (5 bases). From germline, CDR1 is SGHAT and CDR2 FQNNGV. Trimming cost V 3 bases and J 8 bases, with 14 bases left between them. CDR3 length equals 14 residues. CDR3 loop: CASSLSLERDEQFF. Here the CDR3 DNA reads TGTGCCAGCAGCTTGAGCCTAGAGAGGGATGAGCAGTTCTTC.

This clone was counted only a few times. The chain links TRBV14 to TRBJ1-2; the D gene is possibly TRBD1 (5 bases). Germline V gives CDR1 SGHDN, CDR2 FVKESK. The CDR3 contains 15 residues. V lost 4 bases to trimming and J lost 2 bases, with 14 bases between them. CDR3: CASSRLQGWNYGYTF. The CDR3 DNA follows: TGTGCCAGCAGCCGTCTTCAGGGTTGGAACTATGGCTACACCTTC.

The chain couples TRBV27 to TRBJ1-6, with 8 nucleotides matching TRBD1. Germline assignment: CDR1 MNHEY and CDR2 SMNVEV (reference sequence). V shed 3 bases and J 10 bases; nucleotides not matched to a gene: 5. The CDR3 totals 14 residues. The CDR3 is CASSLGRGRSPLHF. CDR3 DNA: TGTGCCAGCAGTTTGGGCAGGGGGCGGTCACCCCTCCACTTT.

The rearrangement links TRBV15 to TRBJ2-7, with 10 bases identical to TRBD2. The CDR3 spans 14 residues. Trimming at V came to 5 bases and at J to 6 bases, leaving 7 bases not matched to a gene. Germline CDR1 and CDR2: LNHNV and YYDKDF (reference sequence). This chain's CDR3 is CATSGRLAGSEQYF. Written as DNA, the CDR3 is TGTGCCACCAGCGGAAGACTAGCGGGCTCCGAGCAGTACTTC.

The chain carries TRBV30 and TRBJ2-7, with a possible D match to TRBD1 (5 bases). V was clipped by 2 bases and J by 3 bases, with 17 bases between them. The CDR3 has 15 residues. Germline assignment: CDR1 GTSNPN and CDR2 SVGIG (reference sequence). CDR3 DNA sequence: TGTGCCTGGAGTTTCTCACACCTGACAGTCTACGAGCAGTACTTC. This sequence encodes CAWSFSHLTVYEQYF.

This clone occurred a few times. This chain connects TRBV6-5 to TRBJ2-1; D is possibly TRBD1 (6 bases). In germline, CDR1 is MNHEY, CDR2 SVGAGI. Trimming stripped 0 bases from V and 3 bases from J, with 9 bases between. The CDR3 contains 15 residues. The CDR3 bases are TGTGCCAGCAGTTACTCGCAGGGGAGCTACAATGAGCAGTTCTTC. It is translated as CASSYSQGSYNEQFF.

This clone appeared a few times. The chain has TRBV7-3 and TRBJ2-1; 9 nucleotides line up with TRBD1. V shed 11 bases and J 3 bases; nucleotides not matched to a gene: 5. CDR1 and CDR2 from the germline V gene are SGHTA and FQGTGA. The CDR3 spans 13 residues. CDR3 DNA: TGTGCCCCCTGGGGACAGGGCTACAATGAGCAGTTCTTC. Its translation is CAPWGQGYNEQFF.

This chain joins TRBV2 and TRBJ2-7; 7 bases line up with TRBD2. V lost 4 bases and J lost 6; bases outside the gene matches: 6. The CDR3 extends over 13 amino acids. CDR1 is SNHLY and CDR2 is FYNNEI in the germline V gene. DNA of the CDR3: TGTGCCAGCAGTGGGGGGAGGGGCGGCGAGCAGTACTTC. It translates to CASSGGRGGEQYF.

The chain uses TRBV2 and TRBJ2-2, with D maybe TRBD2 (6 bases). Germline V gene lookup returns CDR1 SNHLY and CDR2 FYNNEI. Trimming cost V 7 bases and J 6 bases, with 18 bases left between them. CDR3 length equals 15 residues. The CDR3 loop reads CASKGFVEGSGELFF. The CDR3 DNA is TGTGCCAGCAAGGGGTTCGTGGAGGGGTCCGGGGAGCTGTTTTTT.

This clone was observed a few times. The CDR3 reads CASSDRVENTGELFF. The CDR3 coding sequence is TGTGCCAGCAGTGACAGGGTCGAGAACACCGGGGAGCTGTTTTTT. The chain uses TRBV25-1 and TRBJ2-2, with D possibly being TRBD1 (5 bases). This CDR3 is 15 amino acids long. The V end lost 3 bases, the J end lost 1 base, and 9 bases lay between the germline ends. The germline gives CDR1 MGHDK, CDR2 SYGVNS.

This clone was recorded a few times. The rearrangement joins TRBV30 to TRBJ2-2; D is ambiguous. This CDR3 spans 12 amino acids. V was pared by 3 bases and J by 8 bases, with 10 bases between. CDR1 is GTSNPN and CDR2 is SVGIG in the germline V gene (reference sequence). The DNA for the CDR3 is TGTGCCTGGAGCCCTAGTTTTGGGGAGCTGTTTTTT. Translated: CAWSPSFGELFF.

This clone was observed a handful of times. V usage is TRBV29-1 and J usage is TRBJ2-7; D remains ambiguous. V was clipped by 1 base and J by 2 bases, with 6 bases between them. The CDR3 is 12 residues long. Germline assignment: CDR1 SQVTM and CDR2 ANQGSEA. The CDR3 DNA sequence: TGCAGCGTTGAAGTCCCCACCTACGAGCAGTACTTC. Translated: CSVEVPTYEQYF.

In its sample, this clone was seen a few times. The chain is built from TRBV7-6 and TRBJ2-3; no firm D call. Trimming took 1 base from V and 5 from J, leaving 13 bases between them. CDR1 is SGHVS and CDR2 is FNYEAQ in the germline V gene. The CDR3 contains 15 residues. CDR3 amino acids: CASSLVPGVLDTQYF. Written as DNA, the CDR3 is TGTGCCAGCAGCTTAGTGCCGGGTGTTTTAGATACGCAGTATTTT.

This clone turned up a few times. The chain carries TRBV30 and TRBJ1-3; unclear D gene. Germline assignment: CDR1 GTSNPN and CDR2 SVGIG (reference sequence). The germline V and J ends were trimmed by 2 bases and 5 bases, with 16 bases remaining between them. The CDR3 has 15 amino acids. For the CDR3, the DNA is TGTGCCTGGAGTCCCCAGGCAAATCTCCGAAACACCATATATTTT. Residues: CAWSPQANLRNTIYF.